The 11 T cell receptor beta chains below all came from one sample that was sequenced in a study of vaccination and CD4 T cells after COVID-19. Their antigens remain unidentified. The Oncomine TCR Beta short-read assay was applied to DNA of cultured CD4+ T cells. TCRdb called the PCR reads again in MiXCR, with one record for every CDR3 protein. The table records around 5,600 distinct CDR3 sequences, 62% of them present only once. Treatment denoted: roughly ten-day PBMC culture with coronavirus spike peptide pools or control peptides (ViraFEST assay). From the unexposed donor, CD4+ T cells were collected ahead of the COVID-19 pandemic (2011-2018). The source material was CD4+ T cells from blood, cultured in vitro. These receptors all stem from a human donor in good health.

This clonotype has just a few counts. This rearrangement joins TRBV19 to TRBJ1-2; 7 bases line up with TRBD1. J lost 9 bases, V lost 6 bases, and 13 bases had no gene match. The length of the CDR3 is 14 residues. Germline V gene data show CDR1 as LNHDA and CDR2 as SQIVND (reference sequence). The CDR3 DNA is TGTGCCAGTAGCCACAGGGGAATCGGGGCCCGCTACACCTTC. This codes for CASSHRGIGARYTF.

The rearrangement joins TRBV14 to TRBJ1-1; D may be TRBD1 (5 bases). This CDR3 is built from 12 residues. The V and J ends lost 10 bases and 3 bases respectively, with 12 bases between them. Germline V gene sequence: CDR1 SGHDN, CDR2 FVKESK. This CDR3 reads CATGTVHTEAFF. The CDR3 region has the DNA TGTGCCACCGGGACGGTCCACACTGAAGCTTTCTTT. The whole variable domain, remainder taken from reference TRBV14 and TRBJ1-1, is EAGVTQFPSHSVIEKGQTVTLRCDPISGHDNLYWYRRVMGKEIKFLLHFVKESKQDESGMPNNRFLAERTGGTYSTLKVQPAELEDSGVYFCATGTVHTEAFFGQGTRLTVV.

This clonotype came up a few times. The V gene is TRBV20-1, the J gene TRBJ2-2, with D maybe TRBD2 (6 bases). Trimming shortened V by 7 bases and J by 7 bases, and 13 bases separated the two germline ends. This CDR3 has 12 amino acids. CDR1 is DFQATT and CDR2 is SNEGSKA in the germline V gene (reference sequence). CDR3 sequence (DNA): TGCAGTGTCTCGCGGGATGACGGGGAGCTGTTTTTT. Translation gives CSVSRDDGELFF.

Judged by abundance, this clonotype is medium-sized (0.01 to 0.1%). This chain joins TRBV7-2 and TRBJ2-7, with D perhaps TRBD1 or TRBD2 (5 bases each). This CDR3 is built from 15 residues. Trimming took off 1 base at V and 2 bases at J, with 12 bases between the two ends. Germline values: CDR1 SGHTA, CDR2 FQGNSA. The CDR3 bases are TGTGCCAGCAGCTTAGAAAGAGGGGCGGCCTACGAGCAGTACTTC. It translates to CASSLERGAAYEQYF.

The V call is TRBV12-3 or TRBV12-4, the J call TRBJ2-5; D might be TRBD1 (6 bases). This CDR3 spans 14 amino acids. With 6 bases removed from V and 1 base from J, the gap between germline ends came to 12 bases. CDR3 sequence (DNA): TGTGCCAGCAGCCAATCAGGGGTCCAAGAGACCCAGTACTTC. Its translation is CASSQSGVQETQYF.

The chain links TRBV28 to TRBJ1-5; tentative D call: TRBD1 (6 bases). The V end lost 6 bases, the J end lost 15 bases, and 12 bases lay between the germline ends. Per germline, CDR1 MDHEN and CDR2 SYDVKM. The CDR3 totals 10 residues. The CDR3: CASRRTVLHF. The CDR3 DNA sequence: TGTGCCAGCAGGCGGACAGTGCTGCATTTT.

The V gene is TRBV7-2, the J gene TRBJ2-5; D is ambiguous. V lost 1 base and J 1 base, leaving 10 bases between the germline ends. Per germline, CDR1 SGHTA and CDR2 FQGNSA. This CDR3 has 15 residues. The CDR3 loop reads CASSLVRLGQETQYF. The CDR3, as DNA: TGTGCCAGCAGCTTAGTCAGGCTGGGCCAAGAGACCCAGTACTTC.

The V gene is TRBV5-1, the J gene TRBJ2-2; possibly TRBD1 for D (5 bases). CDR3 length equals 14 residues. The germline V gene encodes CDR1 SGHRS and CDR2 YFSETQ. Trimming left V 4 bases short and J 4 bases short, with 11 bases between. CDR3 loop: CASSIGATTGELFF. The CDR3 nucleotides read TGCGCCAGCAGCATAGGGGCGACCACCGGGGAGCTGTTTTTT.

The V and J genes are TRBV6-5 and TRBJ2-5; the D is unclear. The CDR3 is 15 residues long. Deletions cut 2 bases from V and 5 bases from J, with 15 bases between. The germline gives CDR1 MNHEY, CDR2 SVGAGI. The CDR3, as DNA: TGTGCCAGCAGTTACAGGGATACGACCCCGGAGACCCAGTACTTC. Translated: CASSYRDTTPETQYF.

The chain has TRBV7-2 and TRBJ2-1; 8 bases are a match to TRBD2. Germline trimming cut 5 bases from V and 3 bases from J; bases unmatched to any gene: 3. The CDR3 contains 14 residues. Germline V gene sequence: CDR1 SGHTA, CDR2 FQGNSA. Written as DNA, the CDR3 is TGTGCCAGCAGCCGAGGGACTAGCTACAATGAGCAGTTCTTC. It specifies CASSRGTSYNEQFF. Full variable domain (remainder filled in from reference TRBV7-2 and TRBJ2-1): GAGVSQSPSNKVTEKGKDVELRCDPISGHTALYWYRQSLGQGLEFLIYFQGNSAPDKSGLPSDRFSAERTGGSVSTLTIQRTQQEDSAVYLCASSRGTSYNEQFFGPGTRLTVL.

The CDR3 DNA reads as TGTGCCAGCAGCTACAGGGCTGGGGCCAACGTCCTGACTTTC. As protein: CASSYRAGANVLTF. The rearrangement links TRBV7-2 to TRBJ2-6; D possibly corresponds to TRBD1 (6 bases). Germline CDR1 reads SGHTA; CDR2 reads FQGNSA. The CDR3 has 14 residues. V lost 4 bases, J lost 2 bases, and 6 bases lay in between.